This passage covers 26 T cell receptor beta chains from one sample sequenced in a study of cytotoxic CD8 clonotypes in ibrutinib-treated CLL. The table came from immunoSEQ multiplex PCR; TCRdb's copy has only in-frame clones and leaves some out. Among 100,000 to 150,000 clones listed, roughly 88% were seen once. The material sequenced was PBMCs, taken after 24 months of ibrutinib treatment. These receptors were collected from a human donor with chronic lymphocytic leukemia.

The V and J genes are TRBV27 and TRBJ2-7; a weak D match, TRBD2 (5 bases). CDR3 length: 12 residues. Germline-derived CDR1 and CDR2 are MNHEY and SMNVEV (reference sequence). V gave up 9 bases and J gave up 6 bases, with 15 bases separating them. In DNA form, the CDR3 reads TGTGCCAGTTGGGCGCGGGTAGGCGAGCAGTACTTC. Its protein is CASWARVGEQYF.

The chain has TRBV7-2 and TRBJ2-1; D gene uncertain. The CDR3 has 12 residues. V lost 9 bases and J 5 bases, leaving 11 bases between the germline ends. Germline values: CDR1 SGHTA, CDR2 FQGNSA. CDR3 in DNA: TGTGCCAGTAGGAGTCCCGACAATGAGCAGTTCTTC. It translates to CASRSPDNEQFF.

The chain employs TRBV7-2 and TRBJ2-5; 14 nucleotides align to TRBD2. The CDR3 is 18 amino acids. The trim removed 6 bases at V and 3 bases at J, leaving 12 bases unmatched. CDR1 is SGHTA and CDR2 is FQGNSA in the germline V gene. CDR3 DNA: TGTGCCAGCAGTTCCATCGGGACTAGCGGGGGACTTAAAGAGACCCAGTACTTC. The encoded protein is CASSSIGTSGGLKETQYF.

The chain links TRBV27 to TRBJ1-5; D is undetermined. Trimming pared 0 bases from V and 2 bases from J, leaving 8 bases between. This CDR3 region has 15 residues. Germline V CDR1 and CDR2: MNHEY, SMNVEV (reference sequence). The DNA of the CDR3 is TGTGCCAGCAGTTTATCTAAGAGCGGCAATCAGCCCCAGCATTTT. It translates to CASSLSKSGNQPQHF.

Concerning this clone itself: Other DNA sequences within the sample encode an identical CDR3. The CDR3 DNA follows: TGTGCCAGCAGCTCCGGACTAGCGGGGGGGCGGGGCTCCTACGAGCAGTACTTC. Residues: CASSSGLAGGRGSYEQYF. The chain is built from TRBV7-8 and TRBJ2-7; 15 nucleotides agree with TRBD2. The CDR3 is 18 residues long. Trimming took 4 bases from V and 0 from J; bases not matched to a gene: 7. The V gene's germline CDR1 is SGHVS and CDR2 FQNEAQ.

This clone is a singleton in its sample. The rearrangement uses TRBV9 and TRBJ2-1; a weak D match, TRBD2 (6 bases). V gave up 4 bases and J gave up 7 bases, with 18 bases separating them. CDR1 and CDR2 from the germline V gene are SGDLS and YYNGEE. The CDR3 runs 15 residues. In nucleotides, the CDR3 is TGTGCCAGCAGCTTTGCCGGGACCAGCGGGAATGAGCAGTTCTTC. It is translated as CASSFAGTSGNEQFF.

The V call is TRBV14, the J call TRBJ1-6; 7 bases are shared with TRBD1. CDR3 length: 18 amino acids. Germline loops: CDR1 SGHDN, CDR2 FVKESK. V gave up 0 bases and J gave up 2 bases; unmatched junction bases: 7. CDR3 bases: TGTGCCAGCAGCCAAGAGTCGGACAGGTTCCCCTATAATTCACCCCTCCACTTT. As protein: CASSQESDRFPYNSPLHF.

About this clone: Other DNA sequences in the sample encode the same CDR3. J is TRBJ2-7 and V is TRBV7-3, with 10 bases lining up with TRBD1. The germline V gene has CDR1 SGHTA and CDR2 FQGTGA. CDR3 length: 15 residues. V shed 2 bases, J shed 0 bases, and the junction held 1 base outside the gene matches. The DNA of the CDR3 is TGTGCCAGCAGCTTAGGGACAGGGGTCTCCTACGAGCAGTACTTC. Amino acids: CASSLGTGVSYEQYF.

On this clone: A read error may produce the germline difference seen at one junction end. This chain connects TRBV9 to TRBJ2-1, with D maybe TRBD1 (5 bases). The CDR3 sequence is 13 residues long. The germline V gene has CDR1 SGDLS and CDR2 YYNGEE. The CDR3 loop reads CASSPPTRGLPIF. The CDR3 coding sequence is TGTGCCAGCAGCCCGCCAACAAGGGGCCTCCCCATCTTC.

V usage is TRBV27 and J usage is TRBJ1-4; 9 positions match TRBD1. The germline gives CDR1 MNHEY, CDR2 SMNVEV (reference sequence). V was pared by 2 bases and J by 7 bases, with 17 bases of the junction left unmatched. CDR3 length: 19 amino acids. The CDR3 region is CASSLRDSQRDRASEKLFF. DNA of the CDR3: TGTGCCAGCAGTTTAAGGGATTCGCAACGGGACAGGGCGAGTGAAAAACTGTTTTTT.

CDR3 nucleotide sequence: TGTGCCAGCAGCGTAGGTGGGACAGGCTCAAACACCATATATTTT. Its translation is CASSVGGTGSNTIYF. The chain combines TRBV9 with TRBJ1-3, with 8 bases aligning to TRBD1. The J segment lost 6 bases and the V segment lost 0 bases, leaving 5 bases of the junction unmatched. Germline V gene lookup returns CDR1 SGDLS and CDR2 YYNGEE. The CDR3 has 15 amino acids.

This chain connects TRBV5-6 to TRBJ1-2, with no clear D. This CDR3 has 16 amino acids. Germline V gives CDR1 SGHDT, CDR2 YYEEEE. Trimming took 0 bases from V and 4 from J, leaving 16 bases between them. This CDR3 is CASSLVLTAGSYGYTF. In nucleotides, the CDR3 is TGTGCCAGCAGCTTGGTCTTAACCGCGGGCTCCTATGGCTACACCTTC. Variable domain in full (rest from reference TRBV5-6 and TRBJ1-2): DAGVTQSPTHLIKTRGQQVTLRCSPKSGHDTVSWYQQALGQGPQFIFQYYEEEERQRGNFPDRFSGHQFPNYSSELNVNALLLGDSALYLCASSLVLTAGSYGYTFGSGTRLTVV.

The chain is built from TRBV5-1 and TRBJ1-5; the match to TRBD1 covers 8 bases. Germline assignment: CDR1 SGHRS and CDR2 YFSETQ. The J segment lost 6 bases and the V segment lost 3 bases, leaving 8 bases of the junction unmatched. This CDR3 has 15 residues. The CDR3 sequence: CASSSTGDNGQPQHF. CDR3 DNA sequence: TGCGCCAGCAGCTCGACAGGGGACAACGGTCAGCCCCAGCATTTT.

The gene calls are TRBV6-1 and TRBJ2-1; 7 nucleotides agree with TRBD1. Trimming at V came to 4 bases and at J to 7 bases, leaving 7 bases not matched to a gene. Germline V lookup: CDR1 MNHNS, CDR2 SASEGT. This CDR3 is 14 amino acids long. The chain's CDR3 is CASSATGVRNEQFF. The DNA for the CDR3 is TGTGCCAGCAGTGCAACAGGGGTTCGGAATGAGCAGTTCTTC.

This rearrangement joins TRBV27 to TRBJ1-5; weak D call: TRBD1 (6 bases). The CDR3 sequence is 14 residues long. The germline V and J ends were trimmed by 2 bases and 2 bases, with 7 bases remaining between them. Germline V gene sequence: CDR1 MNHEY, CDR2 SMNVEV (reference sequence). CDR3 in amino acids: CASSLAGGNQPQHF. CDR3 coding DNA: TGTGCCAGCAGTTTAGCAGGGGGCAATCAGCCCCAGCATTTT.

V and J are TRBV28 and TRBJ1-5, with D possibly matching TRBD1 (6 bases). Germline V gene data show CDR1 as MDHEN and CDR2 as SYDVKM. The CDR3 has 15 residues. V lost 3 bases, J lost 9 bases, and 18 bases lay in between. This CDR3 reads CASSLWSGLGGPQHF. In DNA, the CDR3 is TGTGCCAGCAGTTTGTGGAGTGGTTTAGGGGGGCCCCAGCATTTT.

The chain employs TRBV7-3 and TRBJ2-5; D uncertain. The DNA end is a closer match to TRBJ2-7, so the J assignment may be wrong. The CDR3 is 13 amino acids. CDR1 and CDR2 (germline): SGHTA, FQGTGA. For the CDR3, the DNA is TGTGCCAGCAGCTCCCTAAGGCGCACCGAGCAGTACTTC. It specifies CASSSLRRTEQYF.

The chain recombines TRBV7-6 with TRBJ2-5; TRBD1 might be the D (5 bases). Germline values: CDR1 SGHVS, CDR2 FNYEAQ. The CDR3 loop spans 13 amino acids. Trimming removed 2 bases at V and 5 bases at J, with 9 bases between. CDR3 amino acids: CASSLSGLETQYF. CDR3 nucleotides: TGTGCCAGCAGCTTATCAGGGCTGGAGACCCAGTACTTC.

The chain uses TRBV7-2 and TRBJ2-4, with 7 bases aligning to TRBD2. This CDR3 has 16 amino acids. Per germline, CDR1 SGHTA and CDR2 FQGNSA. Trimming removed 6 bases from V and 0 bases from J; junction bases left unmatched: 8. The CDR3, as DNA: TGTGCCAGCAGTCCCGGACTAGGAGAAGCCAAAAACATTCAGTACTTC. Translation gives CASSPGLGEAKNIQYF.

V and J are TRBV7-9 and TRBJ2-2; possible D gene TRBD2, 6 bases. CDR3 length equals 15 residues. Per the germline V gene, CDR1 is SEHNR and CDR2 is FQNEAQ (reference sequence). Trimming left V 1 base short and J 1 base short, with 7 bases between. The CDR3, as DNA: TGTGCCAGCAGCTTAGTGGAGGGGAACACCGGGGAGCTGTTTTTT. Translation gives CASSLVEGNTGELFF.

The gene calls are TRBV28 and TRBJ2-5; 8 bases map to TRBD1. This CDR3 spans 16 amino acids. The germline V gene has CDR1 MDHEN and CDR2 SYDVKM. V lost 6 bases, J lost 5 bases, and 14 bases stayed unmatched. As DNA, the CDR3 is TGTGCCAGCAGAACAGCAGGGGGCGCGTTTGTGGAGACCCAGTACTTC. Translation: CASRTAGGAFVETQYF.

The rearrangement links TRBV11-2 to TRBJ1-1; D possibly corresponds to TRBD1 (5 bases). V gave up 1 base and J gave up 4 bases, with 25 bases separating them. The CDR3 is 19 amino acids. CDR1 and CDR2 (germline): SGHAT, FQNNGV. The DNA for the CDR3 is TGTGCCAGCAGCTTAGTGGAGGTCCACCCCCGCGGGGGGGGCACTGAAGCTTTCTTT. It is translated as CASSLVEVHPRGGGTEAFF.

In nucleotides, the CDR3 is TGTGCCAGTAGTAGGGAGACAGGCGCGTCCTACAATGAGCAGTTCTTC. Translated: CASSRETGASYNEQFF. V is TRBV19 and J is TRBJ2-1; D perhaps matches TRBD1 (6 bases). V gave up 4 bases and J gave up 1 base, with 14 bases separating them. Looked up from germline, CDR1 is LNHDA and CDR2 is SQIVND (reference sequence). This CDR3 has 16 residues.

This clone was seen just once. This chain connects TRBV20-1 to TRBJ1-3; weak D call: TRBD1 (5 bases). V shed 3 bases and J shed 8 bases, with 8 bases lying between them. Germline V gene sequence: CDR1 DFQATT, CDR2 SNEGSKA (reference sequence). This CDR3 has 11 amino acids. CDR3 DNA sequence: TGCAGTGCTAGGGGGGTAGACACCATATATTTT. Its protein is CSARGVDTIYF.

The rearrangement joins TRBV7-2 to TRBJ2-7, with D maybe TRBD2 (5 bases). Trimming removed 1 base from V and 6 bases from J, with 7 bases in between. CDR3 length equals 12 residues. From germline, CDR1 is SGHTA and CDR2 FQGNSA. The CDR3 DNA reads TGTGCCAGCAGCTTAGGCCGGGGCGAGCAGTACTTC. Protein sequence: CASSLGRGEQYF.

This clone was recorded only once. The rearrangement joins TRBV7-3 to TRBJ1-1; TRBD1 might be the D (6 bases). Per germline, CDR1 SGHTA and CDR2 FQGTGA. CDR3 length: 15 amino acids. V was trimmed by 5 bases and J by 1 base, leaving 14 bases between them. DNA for the CDR3: TGTGCCAGCAGCCCTTCACAGGGCCGGAACACTGAAGCTTTCTTT. Translated, it gives CASSPSQGRNTEAFF.